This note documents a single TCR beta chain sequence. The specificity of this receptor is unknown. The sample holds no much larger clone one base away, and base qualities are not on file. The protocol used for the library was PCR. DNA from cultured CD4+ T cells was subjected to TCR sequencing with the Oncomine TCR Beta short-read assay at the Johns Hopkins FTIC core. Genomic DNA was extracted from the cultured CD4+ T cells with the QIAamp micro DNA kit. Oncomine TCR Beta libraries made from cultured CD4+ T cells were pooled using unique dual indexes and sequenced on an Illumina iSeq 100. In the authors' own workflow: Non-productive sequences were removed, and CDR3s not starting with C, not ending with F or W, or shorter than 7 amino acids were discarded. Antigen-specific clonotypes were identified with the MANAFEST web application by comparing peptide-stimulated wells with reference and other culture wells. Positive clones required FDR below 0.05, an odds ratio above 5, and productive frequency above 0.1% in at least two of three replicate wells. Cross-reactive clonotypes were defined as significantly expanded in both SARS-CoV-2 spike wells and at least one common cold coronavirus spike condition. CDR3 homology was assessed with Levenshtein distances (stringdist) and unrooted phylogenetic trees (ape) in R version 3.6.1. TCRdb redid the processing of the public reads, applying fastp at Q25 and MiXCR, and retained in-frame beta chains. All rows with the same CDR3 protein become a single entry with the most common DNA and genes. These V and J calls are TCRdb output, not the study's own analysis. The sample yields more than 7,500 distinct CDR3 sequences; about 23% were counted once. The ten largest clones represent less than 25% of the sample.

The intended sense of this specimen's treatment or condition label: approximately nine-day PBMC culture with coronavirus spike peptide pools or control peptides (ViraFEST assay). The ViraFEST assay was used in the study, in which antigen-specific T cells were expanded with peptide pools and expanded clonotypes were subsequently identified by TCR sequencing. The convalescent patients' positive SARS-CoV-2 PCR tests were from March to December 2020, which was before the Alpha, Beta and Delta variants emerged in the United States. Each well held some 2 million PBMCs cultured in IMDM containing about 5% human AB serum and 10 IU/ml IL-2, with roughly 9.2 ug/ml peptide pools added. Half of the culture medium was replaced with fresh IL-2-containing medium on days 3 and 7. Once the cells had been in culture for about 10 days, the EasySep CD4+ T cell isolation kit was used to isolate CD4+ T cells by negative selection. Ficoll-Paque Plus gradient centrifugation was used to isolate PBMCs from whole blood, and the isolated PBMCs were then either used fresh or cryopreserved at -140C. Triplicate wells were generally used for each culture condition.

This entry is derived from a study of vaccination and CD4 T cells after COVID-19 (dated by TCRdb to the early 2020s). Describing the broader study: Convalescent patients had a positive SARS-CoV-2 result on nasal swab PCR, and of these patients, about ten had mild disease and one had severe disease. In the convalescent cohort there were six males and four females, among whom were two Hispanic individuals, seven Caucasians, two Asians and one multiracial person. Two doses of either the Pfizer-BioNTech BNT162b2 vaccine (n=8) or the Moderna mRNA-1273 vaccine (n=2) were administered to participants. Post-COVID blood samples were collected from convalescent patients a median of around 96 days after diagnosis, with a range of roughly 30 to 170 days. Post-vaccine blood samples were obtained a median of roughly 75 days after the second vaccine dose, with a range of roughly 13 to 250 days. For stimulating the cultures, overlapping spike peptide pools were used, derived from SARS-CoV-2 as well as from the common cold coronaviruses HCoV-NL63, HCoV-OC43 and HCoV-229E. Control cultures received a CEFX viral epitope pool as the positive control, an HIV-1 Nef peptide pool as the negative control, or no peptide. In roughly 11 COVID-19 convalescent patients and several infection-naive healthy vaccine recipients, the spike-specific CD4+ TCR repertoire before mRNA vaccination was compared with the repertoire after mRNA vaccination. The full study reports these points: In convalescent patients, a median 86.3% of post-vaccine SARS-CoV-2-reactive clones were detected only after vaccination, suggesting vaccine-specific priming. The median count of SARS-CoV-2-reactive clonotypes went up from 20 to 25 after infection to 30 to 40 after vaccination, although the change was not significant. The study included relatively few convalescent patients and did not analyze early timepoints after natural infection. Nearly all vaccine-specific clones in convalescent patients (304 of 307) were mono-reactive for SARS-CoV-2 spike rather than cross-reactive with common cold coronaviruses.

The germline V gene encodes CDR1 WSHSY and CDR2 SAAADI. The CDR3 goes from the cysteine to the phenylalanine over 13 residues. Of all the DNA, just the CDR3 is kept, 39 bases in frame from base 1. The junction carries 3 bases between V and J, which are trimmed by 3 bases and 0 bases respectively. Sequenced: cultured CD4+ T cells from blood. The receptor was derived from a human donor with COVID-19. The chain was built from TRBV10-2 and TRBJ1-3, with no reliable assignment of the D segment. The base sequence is TGCGCCAGCAGTGAAATCTCTGGAAACACCATATATTTT. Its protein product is CASSEISGNTIYF.